The clone carrying this T cell receptor (beta chain) was picked up a small number of times. Its antigen is as yet unknown. The entry originates in a study of T cells in Graves' hyperthyroidism and ophthalmopathy. Study-wide findings and caveats: Most clonotypes expanded in thyroid above 0.001 were likewise present in blood.

The CDR3 is 12 residues long. The V end lost 6 bases, the J end lost 2 bases, and 7 bases lay between the germline ends. Germline CDR1 and CDR2: MGHDK and SYGVNS. The investigators amplified TCR beta CDR3 regions from RNA transcripts. HTBI primers were used for first-round RT-PCR of the TCR CDR3. TCRdb used MiXCR to reprocess the multiplex PCR reads, holding one entry per CDR3 protein. Among approximately 370,000 distinct CDR3 sequences, 15% were seen once, and the ten largest hold approximately 32%. V and J are TRBV25-1 and TRBJ1-2; no clear D gene. Specimen: blood. The sequence came from a woman under 40 with Graves' hyperthyroidism. CDR3 coding DNA: TGTGCCAGCAGAAGACTAAACTATGGCTACACCTTC. Its protein product is CASRRLNYGYTF.